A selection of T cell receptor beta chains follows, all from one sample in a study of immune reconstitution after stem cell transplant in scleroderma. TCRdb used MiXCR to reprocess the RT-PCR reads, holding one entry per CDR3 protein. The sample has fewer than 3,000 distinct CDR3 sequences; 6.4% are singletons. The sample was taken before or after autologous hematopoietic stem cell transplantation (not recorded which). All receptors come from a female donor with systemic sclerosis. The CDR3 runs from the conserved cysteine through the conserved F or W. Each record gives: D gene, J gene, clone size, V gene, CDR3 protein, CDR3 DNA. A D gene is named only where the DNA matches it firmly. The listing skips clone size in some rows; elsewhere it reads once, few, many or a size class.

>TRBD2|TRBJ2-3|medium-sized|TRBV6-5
CASSYSRLADQGTQYF
TGTGCCAGCAGTTACTCGAGACTAGCGGATCAGGGTACGCAGTATTTT
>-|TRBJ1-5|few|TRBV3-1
CASSQFARARNQPQHF
TGTGCCAGCAGCCAGTTCGCCAGGGCGAGGAATCAGCCCCAGCATTTT
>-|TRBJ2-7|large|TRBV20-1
CSAGTHGVSGYEQYF
TGCAGTGCAGGAACTCATGGGGTTTCGGGCTACGAGCAGTACTTC
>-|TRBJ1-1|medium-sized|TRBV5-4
CASSLWGANTEAFF
TGTGCCAGCAGCTTGTGGGGGGCGAACACTGAAGCTTTCTTT
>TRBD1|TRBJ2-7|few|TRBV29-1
CSVVGWTGGDEQYF
TGCAGCGTTGTAGGGTGGACAGGGGGCGACGAGCAGTACTTC
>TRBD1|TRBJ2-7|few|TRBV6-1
CASSVGRDRFYEQYF
TGTGCCAGCAGCGTGGGTAGGGACAGATTCTACGAGCAGTACTTC
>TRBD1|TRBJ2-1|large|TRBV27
CASSLTGTGEYNEQFF
TGTGCCAGCAGTCTAACGGGGACAGGGGAATACAATGAGCAGTTCTTC
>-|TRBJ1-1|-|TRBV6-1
CASRGTMWAFF
TGTGCCAGCAGGGGAACAATGTGGGCTTTCTTT
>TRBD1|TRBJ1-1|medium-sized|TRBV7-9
CASSPLGQGLNTEAFF
TGTGCCAGCAGCCCTCTGGGACAGGGCTTGAACACTGAAGCTTTCTTT
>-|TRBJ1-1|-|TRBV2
CASSESALVNTEAFF
TGTGCCAGCAGTGAATCCGCACTGGTGAACACTGAAGCTTTCTTT
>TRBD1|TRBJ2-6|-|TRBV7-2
CASSALLRGPNVLTF
TGTGCCAGCAGCGCGTTGCTCAGGGGGCCCAACGTCCTGACTTTC
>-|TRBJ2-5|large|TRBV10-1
CASSDSETQYF
TGCGCCAGCAGTGATTCAGAGACCCAGTACTTC
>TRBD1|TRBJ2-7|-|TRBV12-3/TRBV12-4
CASSSGTGLNEQYF
TGTGCCAGCAGTTCCGGGACAGGCCTGAACGAGCAGTACTTC
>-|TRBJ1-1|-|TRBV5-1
CASSLEGARLTEAFF
TGCGCCAGCAGCTTGGAAGGGGCGAGGCTTACTGAAGCTTTCTTT
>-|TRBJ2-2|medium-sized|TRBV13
CASSRRAAWGTGELFF
TGTGCCAGCAGCCGACGCGCGGCATGGGGCACCGGGGAGCTGTTTTTT
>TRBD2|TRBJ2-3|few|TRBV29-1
CSVWTSGRTDTQYF
TGCAGCGTCTGGACTAGCGGACGCACAGATACGCAGTATTTT
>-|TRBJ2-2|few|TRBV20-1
CSASVIRNTGELFF
TGCAGTGCTAGTGTAATCAGAAACACCGGGGAGCTGTTTTTT
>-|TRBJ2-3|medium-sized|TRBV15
CATSPREVLVVPDTQYF
TGTGCCACCAGCCCCAGGGAGGTACTAGTTGTCCCAGATACGCAGTATTTT
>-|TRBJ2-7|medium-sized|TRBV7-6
CASSPDVGTPGLGEQYF
TGTGCTAGCAGCCCTGATGTCGGGACCCCCGGATTGGGCGAGCAGTACTTC
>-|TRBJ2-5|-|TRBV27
CASSLWVGETQYF
TGTGCCAGCAGTTTATGGGTTGGGGAGACCCAGTACTTC
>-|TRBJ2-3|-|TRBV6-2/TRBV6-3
CASILVAGPSPDTQCF
TGTGCCAGCATTCTTGTGGCGGGACCCTCCCCAGATACGCAGTGTTTT
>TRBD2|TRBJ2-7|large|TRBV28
CASSPWTSGRDEQYF
TGTGCCAGCAGTCCCTGGACTAGCGGGCGGGACGAGCAGTACTTC
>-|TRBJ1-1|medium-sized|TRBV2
CASTPPGTEAFF
TGTGCCAGCACCCCCCCGGGCACTGAAGCTTTCTTT
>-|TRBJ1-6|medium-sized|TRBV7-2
CASSPFISWDSPLHF
TGTGCCAGCAGCCCCTTTATATCCTGGGATTCACCCCTCCACTTT
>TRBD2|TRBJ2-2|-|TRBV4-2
CASSLAGGIGELFF
TGTGCCAGCAGCCTAGCGGGAGGGATCGGGGAGCTGTTTTTT
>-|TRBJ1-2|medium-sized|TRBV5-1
CASTSLGGKYGYTF
TGCGCCAGCACTTCACTCGGGGGAAAATATGGCTACACCTTC
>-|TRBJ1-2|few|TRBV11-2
CASSPRGNYGYTF
TGTGCCAGCAGCCCTAGGGGCAACTATGGCTACACCTTC
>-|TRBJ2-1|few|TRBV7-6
CASSLGYNEQFF
TGTGCCAGCAGCTTAGGGTACAATGAGCAGTTCTTC
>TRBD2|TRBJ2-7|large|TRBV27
CASSLLAGASEQYF
TGTGCCAGCAGTTTACTAGCGGGAGCGTCCGAGCAGTACTTC
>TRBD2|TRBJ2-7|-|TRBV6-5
CASSYSILGPRAGTSGRVEEQYF
TGTGCCAGCAGTTACTCGATTTTAGGGCCCAGGGCCGGGACTAGCGGGAGAGTAGAGGAGCAGTACTTC
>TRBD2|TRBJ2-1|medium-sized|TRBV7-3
CASSLSGTRMSSYNEQFF
TGTGCCAGCAGCTTAAGTGGGACTAGGATGAGCTCCTACAATGAGCAGTTCTTC
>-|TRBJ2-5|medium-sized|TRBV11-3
CASSLRGEETQYF
TGTGCCAGCAGCTTACGCGGGGAAGAGACCCAGTACTTC
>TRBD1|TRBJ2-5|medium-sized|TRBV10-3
CAISDREEETQYF
TGTGCCATCAGCGACAGGGAAGAAGAGACCCAGTACTTC
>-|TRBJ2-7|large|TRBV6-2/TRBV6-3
CASSWPSSYEQYF
TGTGCCAGCAGTTGGCCAAGCTCCTACGAGCAGTACTTC
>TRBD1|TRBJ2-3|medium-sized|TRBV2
CASSEGAGGRDTQYF
TGTGCCAGCAGTGAAGGGGCAGGGGGCAGGGATACGCAGTATTTT
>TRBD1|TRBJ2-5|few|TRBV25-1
CASSDPGTGRETQYF
TGTGCCAGCAGTGACCCTGGGACAGGGAGGGAGACCCAGTACTTC
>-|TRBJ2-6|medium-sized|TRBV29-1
CSVEAGDSSGANVLTF
TGCAGCGTTGAGGCAGGGGATTCCTCTGGGGCCAACGTCCTGACTTTC
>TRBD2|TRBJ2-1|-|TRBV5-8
CASSIGGARQNEQFF
TGTGCCAGCAGCATCGGGGGGGCGAGGCAAAATGAGCAGTTCTTC
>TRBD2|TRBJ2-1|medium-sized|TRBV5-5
CASSSFGAGLTYNEQFF
TGTGCCAGCAGCTCCTTCGGAGCGGGGTTAACCTACAATGAGCAGTTCTTC
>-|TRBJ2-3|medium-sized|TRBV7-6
CASSLVGQGVTDTQYF
TGTGCCAGCAGCTTAGTCGGGCAGGGTGTCACAGATACGCAGTATTTT
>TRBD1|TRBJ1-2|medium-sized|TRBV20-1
CSAWDSRNYGYTF
TGCAGTGCCTGGGACAGCCGAAACTATGGCTACACCTTC
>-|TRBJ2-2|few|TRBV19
CASSLRSVANTGELFF
TGTGCCAGTAGTTTAAGGAGCGTAGCGAACACCGGGGAGCTGTTTTTT
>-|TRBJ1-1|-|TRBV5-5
CASSWTGTAEAFF
TGTGCCAGCAGCTGGACCGGGACCGCTGAAGCTTTCTTT
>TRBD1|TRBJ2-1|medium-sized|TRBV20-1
CSASISVGTGFNEQFF
TGCAGTGCTAGCATTAGTGTGGGGACAGGGTTCAATGAGCAGTTCTTC
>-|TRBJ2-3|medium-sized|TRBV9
CASSVESYTDTQYF
TGTGCCAGCAGCGTAGAATCTTACACAGATACGCAGTATTTT
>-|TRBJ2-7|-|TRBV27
CASSLGGLEQYF
TGTGCCAGCAGTTTAGGGGGGCTCGAGCAGTACTTC
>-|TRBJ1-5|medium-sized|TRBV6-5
CASSYSKPGFGNQPQHF
TGTGCCAGCAGTTACTCGAAGCCCGGGTTCGGCAATCAGCCCCAGCATTTT
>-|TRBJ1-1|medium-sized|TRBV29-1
CSARGTGNTEAFF
TGCAGCGCCCGCGGTACGGGTAACACTGAAGCTTTCTTT
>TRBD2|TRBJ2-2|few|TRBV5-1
CASSSWTSGRPNTGELFF
TGCGCCAGCAGCTCCTGGACTAGCGGGAGGCCGAACACCGGGGAGCTGTTTTTT
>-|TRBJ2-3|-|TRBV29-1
CSVQKENADTQYF
TGCAGCGTGCAAAAAGAAAACGCAGATACGCAGTATTTT
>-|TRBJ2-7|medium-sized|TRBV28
CASSFLPGAFYEQYF
TGTGCCAGCAGTTTTCTTCCAGGGGCCTTCTACGAGCAGTACTTC
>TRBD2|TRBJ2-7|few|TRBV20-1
CSAIRIGTSDEQYF
TGCAGTGCTATAAGGATCGGGACTAGTGACGAGCAGTACTTC
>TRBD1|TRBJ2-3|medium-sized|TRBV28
CASRFGTGARTDTQYF
TGTGCCAGCAGATTTGGGACAGGGGCACGCACAGATACGCAGTATTTT